This T cell receptor beta chain is from a study of cytomegalovirus exposure and HLA in healthy donors. Trimming cost V 0 bases and J 2 bases, with 9 bases left between them. Germline CDR1 reads SGHNT; CDR2 reads YYREEE (reference sequence). The CDR3 spans 16 residues. Primers included in the PCR were 60 Vbeta and 13 Jbeta primers. The table came from immunoSEQ multiplex PCR; TCRdb's copy has only in-frame clones and leaves some out. The sample shows under 250,000 clones, more than 70% of them seen only once. The receptor was isolated from a human donor in good health. The source material was PBMCs. The chain employs TRBV5-4 and TRBJ2-6; possible D gene TRBD1, 6 bases. CDR3 residues: CASSLAGTTGANVLTF. In DNA form, the CDR3 reads TGTGCCAGCAGCTTGGCCGGGACAACTGGGGCCAACGTCCTGACTTTC.